The 6 T cell receptor beta chains in this list originate from one sample, sequenced in a study of blood T cell repertoires in COVID-19. Measured with immunoSEQ multiplex PCR; TCRdb has only the in-frame clones, and not every one. The sample lists fewer than 500,000 clones; 70% to 85% were seen once. Sequencing used peripheral blood. The receptors originated from a human donor with acute or convalescent COVID-19. The donor label of this sample is uncertain.

The sample holds a few counts of this clone. This chain uses TRBV18 with TRBJ1-3; 7 positions agree with TRBD1. The CDR3 length is 17 residues. J gave up 4 bases and V 0 bases, and 9 bases lay outside the gene matches. Germline lookup yields CDR1 KGHSH and CDR2 LQKENI. Here the CDR3 reads CASSPPFQGQSGNTIYF. The CDR3 bases are TGTGCCAGCTCACCACCGTTTCAGGGACAGAGCGGAAACACCATATATTTT.

The chain employs TRBV2 and TRBJ2-7, with 8 bases matching TRBD1. The CDR3 extends over 13 amino acids. Unmatched junction bases numbered 12, after V lost 6 bases and J lost 11 bases. Germline CDR1 SNHLY, CDR2 FYNNEI. CDR3 sequence reads: CASRAGQGPREYF. CDR3 DNA sequence: TGTGCCAGCAGGGCAGGACAGGGCCCCCGGGAGTACTTC.

J is TRBJ1-2 and V is TRBV5-5, with D perhaps matching TRBD1 (6 bases). V was trimmed by 1 base and J by 5 bases, leaving 12 bases between them. CDR3 size: 14 residues. Germline CDR1 is SGHKS and CDR2 is YYEKEE (reference sequence). The CDR3: CASSLSGGEYGYTF. The DNA of the CDR3 is TGTGCCAGCAGCTTGTCTGGGGGCGAATATGGCTACACCTTC. The full variable domain, rest sourced from reference TRBV5-5 and TRBJ1-2, is DAGVTQSPTHLIKTRGQQVTLRCSPISGHKSVSWYQQVLGQGPQFIFQYYEKEERGRGNFPDRFSARQFPNYSSELNVNALLLGDSALYLCASSLSGGEYGYTFGSGTRLTVV.

The CDR3 loop is CATSREIAGGGTDTQYF. For the CDR3, the DNA is TGTGCCACCAGCAGAGAGATAGCGGGGGGGGGAACAGATACGCAGTATTTT. The V and J genes are TRBV15 and TRBJ2-3; 11 bases line up with TRBD2. CDR3 length: 17 amino acids. After removal of 0 bases from V and 3 bases from J, the junction contained 5 bases not matched to a gene. From germline, CDR1 is LNHNV and CDR2 YYDKDF (reference sequence).

This clone was found a few times. The chain recombines TRBV19 with TRBJ2-1, with a possible D match to TRBD1 (6 bases). Germline V gives CDR1 LNHDA, CDR2 SQIVND (reference sequence). The CDR3 has 13 amino acids. The V gene lost 6 bases and the J gene lost 3 bases, with 9 bases spanning the gap. In DNA form, the CDR3 reads TGTGCCAGTAGACAGGGATACTACAATGAGCAGTTCTTC. Amino acids: CASRQGYYNEQFF.

This chain links TRBV7-2 with TRBJ2-5, with 7 bases that match TRBD1. J lost 5 bases, V lost 4 bases, and 4 bases had no gene match. The CDR3 runs to 13 residues. Germline V gene sequence: CDR1 SGHTA, CDR2 FQGNSA. This chain's CDR3 is CASSYRGSETQYF. The CDR3 bases are TGTGCCAGCAGCTACAGGGGTTCGGAGACCCAGTACTTC.